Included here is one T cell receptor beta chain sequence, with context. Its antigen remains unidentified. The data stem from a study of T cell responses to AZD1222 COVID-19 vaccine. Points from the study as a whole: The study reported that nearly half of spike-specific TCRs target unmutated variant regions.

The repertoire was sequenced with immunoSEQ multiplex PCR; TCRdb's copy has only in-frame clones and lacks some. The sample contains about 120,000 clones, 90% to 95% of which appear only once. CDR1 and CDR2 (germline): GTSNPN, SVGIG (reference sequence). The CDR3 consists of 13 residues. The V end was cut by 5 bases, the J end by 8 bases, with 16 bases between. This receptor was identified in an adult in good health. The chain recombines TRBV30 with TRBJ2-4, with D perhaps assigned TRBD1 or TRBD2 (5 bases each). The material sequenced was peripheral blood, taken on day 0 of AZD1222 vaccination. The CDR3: CAWGATNGDIQYF. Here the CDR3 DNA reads TGTGCCTGGGGGGCTACGAACGGGGACATTCAGTACTTC.